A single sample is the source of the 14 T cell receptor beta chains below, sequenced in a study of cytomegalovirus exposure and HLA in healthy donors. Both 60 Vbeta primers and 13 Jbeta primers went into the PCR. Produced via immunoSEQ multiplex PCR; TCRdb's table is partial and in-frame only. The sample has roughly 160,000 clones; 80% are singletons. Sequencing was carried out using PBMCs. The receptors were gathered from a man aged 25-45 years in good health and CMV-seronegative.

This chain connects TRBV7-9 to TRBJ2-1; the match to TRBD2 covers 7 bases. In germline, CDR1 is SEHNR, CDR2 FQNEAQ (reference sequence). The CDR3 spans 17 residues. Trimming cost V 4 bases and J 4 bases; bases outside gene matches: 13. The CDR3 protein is CASSSPGGSGLYNEQFF. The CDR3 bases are TGTGCCAGCAGCTCCCCAGGTGGTAGCGGGCTGTACAATGAGCAGTTCTTC.

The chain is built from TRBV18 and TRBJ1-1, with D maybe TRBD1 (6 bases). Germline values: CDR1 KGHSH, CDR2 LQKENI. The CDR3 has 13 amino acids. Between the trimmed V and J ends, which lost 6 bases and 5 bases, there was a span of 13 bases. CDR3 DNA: TGTGCCAGCTCTTCACTCCAGGGGACTGAAGCTTTCTTT. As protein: CASSSLQGTEAFF.

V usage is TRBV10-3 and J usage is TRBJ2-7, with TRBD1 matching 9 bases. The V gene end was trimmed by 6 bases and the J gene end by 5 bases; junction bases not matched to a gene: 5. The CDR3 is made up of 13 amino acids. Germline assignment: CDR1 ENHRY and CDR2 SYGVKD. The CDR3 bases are TGTGCCATCAGCAGGACAGGGGATCACGAGCAGTACTTC. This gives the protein CAISRTGDHEQYF.

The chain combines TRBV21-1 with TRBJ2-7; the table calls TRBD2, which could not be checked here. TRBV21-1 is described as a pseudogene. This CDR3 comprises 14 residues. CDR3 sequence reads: CASTPTRSSYEQYF. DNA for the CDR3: TGTGCCAGCACCCCAACGAGGAGCTCCTACGAGCAGTACTTC.

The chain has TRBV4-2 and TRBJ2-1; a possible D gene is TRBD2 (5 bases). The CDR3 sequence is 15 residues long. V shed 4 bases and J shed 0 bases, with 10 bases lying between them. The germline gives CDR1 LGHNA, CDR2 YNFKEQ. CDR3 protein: CASSLDSFSYNEQFF. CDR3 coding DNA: TGTGCCAGCAGCCTGGACTCCTTCTCCTACAATGAGCAGTTCTTC.

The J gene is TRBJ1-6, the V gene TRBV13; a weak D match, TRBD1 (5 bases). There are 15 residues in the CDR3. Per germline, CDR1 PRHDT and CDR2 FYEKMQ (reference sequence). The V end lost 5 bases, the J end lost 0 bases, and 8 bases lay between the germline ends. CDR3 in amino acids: CASSPRVSYNSPLHF. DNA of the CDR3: TGTGCCAGCAGCCCCAGGGTCTCCTATAATTCACCCCTCCACTTT.

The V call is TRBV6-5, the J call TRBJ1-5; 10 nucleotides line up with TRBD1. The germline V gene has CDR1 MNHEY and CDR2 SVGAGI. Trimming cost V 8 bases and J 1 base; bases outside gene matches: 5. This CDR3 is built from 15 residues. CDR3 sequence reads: CASPTGGYSNQPQHF. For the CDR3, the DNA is TGTGCCAGCCCGACAGGGGGCTACAGCAATCAGCCCCAGCATTTT.

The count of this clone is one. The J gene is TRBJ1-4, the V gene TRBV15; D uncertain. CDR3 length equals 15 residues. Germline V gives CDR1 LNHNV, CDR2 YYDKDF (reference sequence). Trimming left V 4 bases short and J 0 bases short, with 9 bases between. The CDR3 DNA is TGTGCCACCAGCACCTCCCTAGCAACTAATGAAAAACTGTTTTTT. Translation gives CATSTSLATNEKLFF.

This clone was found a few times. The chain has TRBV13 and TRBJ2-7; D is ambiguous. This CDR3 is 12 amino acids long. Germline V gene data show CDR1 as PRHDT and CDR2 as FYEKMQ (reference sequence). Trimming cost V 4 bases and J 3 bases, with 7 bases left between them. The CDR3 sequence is CASSSDYYEQYF. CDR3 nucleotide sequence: TGTGCCAGCAGCTCAGATTACTACGAGCAGTACTTC.

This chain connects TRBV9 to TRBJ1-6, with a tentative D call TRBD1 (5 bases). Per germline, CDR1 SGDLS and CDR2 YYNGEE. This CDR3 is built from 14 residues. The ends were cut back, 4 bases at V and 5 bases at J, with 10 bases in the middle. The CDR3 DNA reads TGTGCCAGCAGCCAACAGGCCGATAATTCACCCCTCCACTTT. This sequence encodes CASSQQADNSPLHF.

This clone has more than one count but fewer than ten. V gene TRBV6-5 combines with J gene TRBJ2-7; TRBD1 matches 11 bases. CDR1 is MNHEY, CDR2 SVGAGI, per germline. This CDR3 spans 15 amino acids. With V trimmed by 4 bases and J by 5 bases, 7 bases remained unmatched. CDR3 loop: CASSLQDRGLNEQYF. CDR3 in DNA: TGTGCCAGCAGTTTACAGGACAGGGGGCTCAACGAGCAGTACTTC.

CDR3 residues: CASNKGTNTGELFF. DNA for the CDR3: TGTGCCAGTAACAAGGGGACGAACACCGGGGAGCTGTTTTTT. The chain uses TRBV19 and TRBJ2-2, with a possible D match to TRBD1 (5 bases). V was clipped by 7 bases and J by 0 bases, with 9 bases between them. The CDR3 is 14 amino acids. Germline CDR1 LNHDA, CDR2 SQIVND (reference sequence). Supplemented by reference TRBV19 and TRBJ2-2, the full variable domain reads DGGITQSPKYLFRKEGQNVTLSCEQNLNHDAMYWYRQDPGQGLRLIYYSQIVNDFQKGDIAEGYSVSREKKESFPLTVTSAQKNPTAFYLCASNKGTNTGELFFGEGSRLTVL.

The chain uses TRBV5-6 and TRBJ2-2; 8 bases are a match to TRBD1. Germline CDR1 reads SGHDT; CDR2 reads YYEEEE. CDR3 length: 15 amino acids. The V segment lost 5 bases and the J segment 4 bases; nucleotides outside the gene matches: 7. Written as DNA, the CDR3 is TGTGCCAGCAGTTCCGGGACAGGATCCACCGGGGAGCTGTTTTTT. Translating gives CASSSGTGSTGELFF.

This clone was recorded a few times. DNA for the CDR3: TGTGCCAGCAGTGAAAAGGGGCGTTCTGACACCGGGGAGCTGTTTTTT. This translates into CASSEKGRSDTGELFF. The rearrangement links TRBV25-1 to TRBJ2-2, with a tentative D call TRBD1 (5 bases). Germline V gene lookup returns CDR1 MGHDK and CDR2 SYGVNS. V gave up 2 bases and J gave up 3 bases, with 13 bases separating them. This CDR3 spans 16 amino acids. Together with reference TRBV25-1 and TRBJ2-2, the CDR3 gives the full variable domain: EADIYQTPRYLVIGTGKKITLECSQTMGHDKMYWYQQDPGMELHLIHYSYGVNSTEKGDLSSESTVSRIRTEHFPLTLESARPSHTSQYLCASSEKGRSDTGELFFGEGSRLTVL.